This TCR beta chain emerged from a study of low-dose radiotherapy and immunotherapy resistance in tumors. At the level of the study: While receiving nivolumab 240 mg every two weeks, patients also received ipilimumab 1 mg/kg every six weeks, both intravenously. Oral aspirin at 300 mg was taken daily by patients for four cycles, beginning on cycle 1 day 1.

Both TCRalpha and TCRbeta chains were reverse transcribed with V-gene-specific primers. With a V-primer adapter and a constant-region primer, TCRs were amplified for about 22 PCR cycles. MiXCR was run by TCRdb on the reads, yielding one entry per CDR3 protein. The repertoire consists of around 80,000 distinct CDR3 sequences, with about a sixth occurring once and the leading ten covering roughly 1.4%. Stated time point: after trial treatment. This sample's treatment: LDRT plus nivolumab, ipilimumab, low-dose cyclophosphamide and aspirin (RACIN trial). In the RACIN dose-escalation trial, donors got nivolumab plus ipilimumab with aspirin, cyclophosphamide and radiotherapy. Patients qualified if they had advanced solid tumors that lacked tumor-infiltrating lymphocytes. This clonotype was recorded many times. In germline, CDR1 is ENHRY, CDR2 SYGVKD. CDR3 length equals 18 residues. The ends lost 0 bases at V and 4 bases at J; junction bases unmatched: 7.

The sequencing used PBMCs, collected after low-dose radiotherapy plus immunotherapy. This sequence originates from a male donor with prostate cancer. The chain employs TRBV10-3 and TRBJ2-2; the match to TRBD2 covers 11 bases. The CDR3 reads CAISESGFLAGGTGELFF. Written as DNA, the CDR3 is TGTGCCATCAGTGAGTCGGGTTTCCTAGCGGGAGGCACCGGGGAGCTGTTTTTT.